These 28 T cell receptor beta chains came from one sample sequenced in a study of tumor-infiltrating lymphocytes in primary liver carcinoma. The investigators made TCR beta cDNA from approximately 500 ng total RNA, using a constant-region primer. Library construction for TCR beta comprised three nested multiplex PCR rounds performed with slightly modified ARM-PCR. A C-beta reverse primer was combined with TRBV1-TRBV30 forward primers in the first two PCR rounds, and each round had approximately 9 cycles. TCRdb independently ran MiXCR on the multiplex PCR reads; one entry per CDR3 protein. The sample yields 150,000 to 200,000 distinct CDR3 sequences, roughly 60% seen once. Germline DNA was also extracted, with blood RNA taken from unsorted whole blood. The sequenced sample consisted of peripheral blood. These TCRs come from a man aged 35 to 55 with primary liver carcinoma and hepatitis B virus infection.

On this clonotype: The junction does not match germline at one end; this may be a read error. The genes are TRBV10-3 and TRBJ1-1, with D possibly being TRBD1 (5 bases). The length of the CDR3 is 14 residues. Germline V gene sequence: CDR1 ENHRY, CDR2 SYGVKD. DNA for the CDR3: TGCGCCATCGTTTGGGGCCCTCCCGACGGGGAAGCTTTCTTT. Translated, it gives CAIVWGPPDGEAFF.

This chain links TRBV12-3 or TRBV12-4 with TRBJ2-1; 15 bases line up with TRBD2. The V segment lost 6 bases and the J segment 4 bases; nucleotides outside the gene matches: 7. The CDR3 runs to 17 residues. The CDR3 DNA is TGTGCCAGCAGCGCATATGGGACTAGCGGGAGGTACAATGAGCAGTTCTTC. It specifies CASSAYGTSGRYNEQFF.

Notes on this clonotype: This likely comes from a read error, as the CDR3 has no conserved phenylalanine or tryptophan at its end. This sequence joins TRBV11-1 and TRBJ1-6; D uncertain. The V end was cut by 5 bases, the J end by 5 bases, with 10 bases between. CDR3 length equals 14 residues. Per germline, CDR1 SGHAT and CDR2 FQDESV (reference sequence). CDR3 protein: CASSRKGNNSPLHY. The CDR3 DNA reads TGTGCCAGCAGCCGCAAGGGAAATAATTCACCCCTCCACTAT.

This clonotype has a handful of counts. The chain has TRBV4-1 and TRBJ2-7; 8 bases are a match to TRBD1. The trim removed 5 bases at V and 2 bases at J, leaving 11 bases unmatched. CDR1 and CDR2 (germline): MGHRA, YSYEKL. There are 16 residues in the CDR3. CDR3 in amino acids: CASSYRTGLTPYEQYF. DNA for the CDR3: TGCGCCAGCAGCTACCGGACAGGGCTCACCCCCTACGAGCAGTACTTC.

This clonotype has only a few counts. V is TRBV6-5 and J is TRBJ2-7, with D unresolved. The CDR3 is made up of 15 amino acids. Germline CDR1 MNHEY, CDR2 SVGAGI. Trimming took off 4 bases at V and 1 base at J, with 14 bases between the two ends. CDR3 DNA sequence: TGTGCCAGCAGTTCCCTTAGGTGGCAGTCCTACGAGCAGTACTTC. Residues: CASSSLRWQSYEQYF.

A remark on this clonotype: One end of the junction is discordant with germline, which a read error may explain. The chain is built from TRBV11-2 and TRBJ2-1, with D maybe TRBD1 (6 bases). CDR3 length: 16 residues. From germline, CDR1 is SGHAT and CDR2 FQNNGV. CDR3 DNA sequence: TGTGCCAGCAGCACACACAGGGTGCTAGGTGACAATGAGCAGCTCTTC. This encodes CASSTHRVLGDNEQLF.

The chain carries TRBV28 and TRBJ2-7, with a tentative D call TRBD1 (6 bases). The CDR3 is 13 residues long. Looked up from germline, CDR1 is MDHEN and CDR2 is SYDVKM. V shed 10 bases and J shed 12 bases, with 25 bases lying between them. CDR3 coding DNA: TGTGCCACCTACCAGGGACACAGTGTCGGGCGGTACTTC. Its translation: CATYQGHSVGRYF.

This clonotype was counted ten times or more. The chain has TRBV11-2 and TRBJ1-4; 8 bases fit TRBD1. This CDR3 has 16 residues. Per the germline V gene, CDR1 is SGHAT and CDR2 is FQNNGV. The trim removed 5 bases at V and 8 bases at J, leaving 13 bases unmatched. The CDR3 region is CASSRPGQGALEKLFF. The CDR3 coding sequence is TGTGCCAGCAGCCGACCCGGGCAGGGGGCGTTGGAAAAACTGTTTTTT.

This clonotype was seen at least ten times. The chain employs TRBV11-1 and TRBJ2-5, with D possibly being TRBD1 (6 bases). Trimming removed 4 bases from V and 2 bases from J, with 20 bases in between. The CDR3 contains 17 residues. Germline V gives CDR1 SGHAT, CDR2 FQDESV (reference sequence). CDR3 DNA: TGTGCCAGCAGCTCGCCGAATTCAGGACAGTATCAAGAGACCCAGTACTTC. This sequence encodes CASSSPNSGQYQETQYF.

Comment on this clonotype: This may come from a read error, since a much larger clone is one base off. Without the conserved terminal phenylalanine or tryptophan, this CDR3 likely stems from a read error. This chain uses TRBV12-3 or TRBV12-4 with TRBJ2-7, with D unclear. V lost 6 bases and J 6 bases, leaving 15 bases between the germline ends. This CDR3 has 13 amino acids. CDR3 region: CASSLTPWGEQYI. The CDR3 DNA reads as TGTGCCAGCAGCCTGACCCCCTGGGGCGAGCAGTACATC.

This chain links TRBV28 with TRBJ2-7; perhaps TRBD2 as D (5 bases). Trimming cost V 2 bases and J 5 bases, with 13 bases left between them. This CDR3 is built from 14 residues. Germline CDR1 and CDR2: MDHEN and SYDVKM. The CDR3 region is CASSLIDYYNEQYF. As DNA, the CDR3 is TGTGCCAGCAGTTTAATTGACTATTACAACGAGCAGTACTTC.

This clonotype was recorded once. Given the absence of the conserved phenylalanine or tryptophan at the CDR3 end, a read error is likely. J is TRBJ1-6 and V is TRBV11-1; tentatively, D is TRBD1 (6 bases). V lost 2 bases and J lost 10, with 15 bases in between. The CDR3 extends over 15 amino acids. Germline CDR1 SGHAT, CDR2 FQDESV (reference sequence). The CDR3 loop reads CASSLIAGAGSPLHI. The CDR3 DNA is TGTGCCAGCAGCTTAATCGCAGGGGCTGGATCACCCCTCCACATT.

In regard to this clonotype: A junction end diverges from the germline sequence, so it may reflect a read error. The genes are TRBV10-3 and TRBJ2-2; D possibly matches TRBD1 or TRBD2 (7 bases each). The CDR3 covers 16 residues. Germline-derived CDR1 and CDR2 are ENHRY and SYGVKD. This CDR3 is CAISVSGTANTWELFF. In nucleotides, the CDR3 is TGTGCCATCAGTGTCAGCGGGACAGCTAACACCTGGGAGCTGTTTTTT.

The CDR3 DNA follows: TGTGCCAGCAGCTCGAGGTTCATGGGCAATCAGCCCCAGCATTTT. Translating gives CASSSRFMGNQPQHF. This chain uses TRBV11-2 with TRBJ1-5, with D uncertain. The CDR3 contains 15 residues. Trimming shortened V by 4 bases and J by 2 bases, and 12 bases separated the two germline ends. CDR1 is SGHAT and CDR2 is FQNNGV in the germline V gene.

V and J are TRBV6-6 and TRBJ2-2, with 9 bases identical to TRBD2. Trimming removed 4 bases from V and 7 bases from J; junction bases left unmatched: 16. Germline V gene data show CDR1 as MNHNY and CDR2 as SVGAGI (reference sequence). This CDR3 contains 18 residues. In DNA, the CDR3 is TGTGCCAGCAGTTCGTGGGGGCGGCGGGAGGGCCGAGACGGGGAGCTGTTTTTT. It is translated as CASSSWGRREGRDGELFF.

On this clonotype itself: A much larger clonotype is one base distant, so this may be a read error. The chain has TRBV11-2 and TRBJ1-2; D is perhaps TRBD1 (5 bases). The germline V gene has CDR1 SGHAT and CDR2 FQNNGV. The CDR3 extends over 14 amino acids. The germline V and J ends were trimmed by 3 bases and 5 bases, with 13 bases remaining between them. The CDR3, as DNA: TGTGCCAGCAGCTTGGAGGGGCGCAATTATGGCTACACCTTC. Translating gives CASSLEGRNYGYTF.

Concerning this clonotype itself: At one of its ends the junction is not consistent with the germline gene, which may arise from a read error. The rearrangement joins TRBV7-8 to TRBJ2-7, with D unresolved. CDR1 is SGHVS, CDR2 FQNEAQ, per germline. This CDR3 region has 14 residues. The CDR3 nucleotides are TGTCCCAGCAGCTTAGAGATAAGCTCCTACGGTCAGTACTTC. Translating gives CPSSLEISSYGQYF.

This clonotype appeared many times. The chain uses TRBV29-1 and TRBJ2-3; 10 bases are a match to TRBD1. Germline V gives CDR1 SQVTM, CDR2 ANQGSEA. The CDR3 is made up of 12 amino acids. V shed 4 bases, J shed 6 bases, and the junction held 1 base outside the gene matches. In DNA form, the CDR3 reads TGCAGCGTTGGACAGGGGGCGGATACGCAGTATTTT. Protein product: CSVGQGADTQYF.

Notes on this clonotype: A much larger clone sits a single nucleotide away, making a read error possible. V is TRBV29-1 and J is TRBJ1-3, with D perhaps TRBD1 (5 bases). This CDR3 has 12 amino acids. Germline CDR1 SQVTM, CDR2 ANQGSEA. The CDR3 protein is CGVEQELNTIYF. CDR3 sequence (DNA): TGCGGCGTTGAACAGGAATTGAACACCATATATTTT.

This clonotype was observed a single time. The gene calls are TRBV7-8 and TRBJ2-2; TRBD2 matches 9 bases. The V gene's germline CDR1 is SGHVS and CDR2 FQNEAQ. The V and J ends lost 7 bases and 7 bases, in that order; junction bases with no gene match: 10. The CDR3 has 15 amino acids. In DNA, the CDR3 is TGTGCCAGCACTCGGACTAGCGTACTCGACGGGGAGCTGTTTTTT. Translating gives CASTRTSVLDGELFF. Full variable domain (rest looked up from reference TRBV7-8 and TRBJ2-2): GAGVSQSPRYKVAKRGQDVALRCDPISGHVSLFWYQQALGQGPEFLTYFQNEAQLDKSGLPSDRFFAERPEGSVSTLKIQRTQQEDSAVYLCASTRTSVLDGELFFGEGSRLTVL.

This clonotype has ten or more counts. V gene TRBV5-4 combines with J gene TRBJ2-1, with 14 nucleotides matching TRBD2. CDR1 is SGHNT, CDR2 YYREEE, per germline (reference sequence). With V trimmed by 3 bases and J by 9 bases, 5 bases remained unmatched. The CDR3 length is 15 residues. The CDR3 bases are TGTGCCAGCAGCTCGGGACTAGCGGGAGAGGGTGAGCAGTTCTTC. Amino acid sequence: CASSSGLAGEGEQFF.

Only a few counts were recorded for this clonotype. V is TRBV28 and J is TRBJ2-2; perhaps TRBD2 as D (7 bases). The CDR3 covers 14 residues. Trimming shortened V by 8 bases and J by 1 base, and 11 bases separated the two germline ends. Germline values: CDR1 MDHEN, CDR2 SYDVKM. CDR3 protein: CASARGGNTGELFF. CDR3 nucleotides: TGTGCCAGCGCGAGGGGGGGGAACACCGGGGAGCTGTTTTTT.

The genes are TRBV7-9 and TRBJ2-1; weak D call: TRBD2 (6 bases). This CDR3 contains 15 residues. Looked up from germline, CDR1 is SEHNR and CDR2 is FQNEAQ (reference sequence). Trimming pared 5 bases from V and 1 base from J, leaving 12 bases between. CDR3 in DNA: TGTGCCAGCAGCCTTCTAGCGACTTCCTACAATGAGCAGTTCTTC. Translating gives CASSLLATSYNEQFF. Full variable domain (missing parts from reference TRBV7-9 and TRBJ2-1): DTGVSQNPRHKITKRGQNVTFRCDPISEHNRLYWYRQTLGQGPEFLTYFQNEAQLEKSRLLSDRFSAERPKGSFSTLEIQRTEQGDSAMYLCASSLLATSYNEQFFGPGTRLTVL.

To note about this clonotype: A much larger clone differs by one base, so this may be a read error. The chain is built from TRBV29-1 and TRBJ2-1, with D perhaps TRBD1 (6 bases). Per germline, CDR1 SQVTM and CDR2 ANQGSEA. The CDR3 spans 11 residues. V dropped 8 bases and J dropped 5 bases, with 10 bases sitting between them. The CDR3 DNA is TGCAGCTTTGGACAGAACAATGAGCAGTTCTTC. The encoded protein is CSFGQNNEQFF.

V is TRBV6-5 and J is TRBJ2-7; 8 nucleotides line up with TRBD2. The CDR3 extends over 16 amino acids. V lost 2 bases, J lost 6 bases, and 12 bases stayed unmatched. CDR1 and CDR2 from the germline V gene are MNHEY and SVGAGI. The CDR3 reads CASSYGTRAPLGEQYF. Here the CDR3 DNA reads TGTGCCAGCAGTTACGGGACTAGGGCTCCGCTAGGCGAGCAGTACTTC.

The chain combines TRBV30 with TRBJ2-3; 8 nucleotides agree with TRBD2. V dropped 2 bases and J dropped 0; count of bases not matched to a gene: 1. The germline CDR1 and CDR2 sequences are GTSNPN and SVGIG (reference sequence). The CDR3 has 14 amino acids. CDR3: CAWSSGGSTDTQYF. The CDR3 region has the DNA TGTGCCTGGAGTTCGGGGGGGAGCACAGATACGCAGTATTTT.

For this clonotype: A single base separates this from a much larger clone, so it may be a read error. The CDR3 bases are TGTGCCAACAGCTCGGGATCAGATACGCAGTATTTT. Translated: CANSSGSDTQYF. J is TRBJ2-3 and V is TRBV7-9, with D tentatively TRBD2 (5 bases). CDR3 length: 12 amino acids. From germline, CDR1 is SEHNR and CDR2 FQNEAQ (reference sequence).

This chain joins TRBV6-1 and TRBJ2-2; D possibly matches TRBD1 or TRBD2 (5 bases each). Trimming shortened V by 7 bases and J by 6 bases, and 15 bases separated the two germline ends. CDR1 MNHNS and CDR2 SASEGT come from the germline V gene. The CDR3 covers 14 residues. The CDR3 DNA sequence: TGTGCCAGCAACACAAAGAGGGGTCCCGGGGAGCTGTTTTTT. It yields the protein CASNTKRGPGELFF.